These 22 T cell receptor beta chains were all obtained from the same sample, sequenced in a study of cytomegalovirus exposure and HLA in healthy donors. A multiplex PCR was run with 60 Vbeta primers and 13 Jbeta primers. Clones were sequenced by immunoSEQ multiplex PCR, and TCRdb holds only the in-frame ones, with some missing. The sample includes some 150,000 clones, 70% to 80% of them seen just once. What was sequenced was PBMCs. These receptors were collected from a man aged 35-49 years in good health and CMV-seronegative.

The chain carries TRBV4-1 and TRBJ1-1, with TRBD1 as a possible D gene (6 bases). Trimming removed 4 bases at V and 1 base at J, with 16 bases between. Germline-derived CDR1 and CDR2 are MGHRA and YSYEKL. This CDR3 spans 16 amino acids. CDR3 sequence reads: CASSPRETGQNTEAFF. The CDR3 DNA sequence: TGCGCCAGCAGCCCGCGGGAGACAGGACAGAACACTGAAGCTTTCTTT.

This chain joins TRBV14 and TRBJ2-3, with a possible D match to TRBD1 (6 bases). CDR3 size: 16 residues. The ends were cut back, 1 base at V and 0 bases at J, with 11 bases in the middle. Germline assignment: CDR1 SGHDN and CDR2 FVKESK. The CDR3 region has the DNA TGTGCCAGCAGCCAAGGGACAGCTCTTAGCACAGATACGCAGTATTTT. It encodes CASSQGTALSTDTQYF.

This clone has a single count. This chain links TRBV5-8 with TRBJ2-3; TRBD2 matches 7 bases. Per the germline V gene, CDR1 is SGHTS and CDR2 is YDEGEE. CDR3 length: 14 residues. With V trimmed by 4 bases and J by 5 bases, 7 bases remained unmatched. This chain's CDR3 is CASSAPWGGDTQYF. The CDR3 DNA reads as TGTGCCAGCAGCGCTCCTTGGGGGGGAGATACGCAGTATTTT.

This clone was found a few times. The rearrangement joins TRBV5-4 to TRBJ2-7, with 7 bases aligning to TRBD2. The J segment lost 3 bases and the V segment lost 7 bases, leaving 4 bases of the junction unmatched. The CDR3 sequence is 12 residues long. Germline V lookup: CDR1 SGHNT, CDR2 YYREEE (reference sequence). The CDR3 coding sequence is TGTGCCAGCGGCGGGGGTGTCTACGAGCAGTACTTC. Protein: CASGGGVYEQYF.

J is TRBJ2-3 and V is TRBV19, with D possibly matching TRBD2 (5 bases). This CDR3 region has 15 residues. The germline V and J ends were trimmed by 3 bases and 0 bases, with 10 bases remaining between them. Germline loops: CDR1 LNHDA, CDR2 SQIVND (reference sequence). CDR3 in amino acids: CASSIGVTSTDTQYF. DNA for the CDR3: TGTGCCAGTAGTATCGGGGTAACAAGCACAGATACGCAGTATTTT.

The J gene is TRBJ2-2, the V gene TRBV7-9; TRBD1 matches at 9 bases. The V gene end was trimmed by 3 bases and the J gene end by 2 bases; junction bases not matched to a gene: 7. The CDR3 consists of 17 residues. Germline V gene data show CDR1 as SEHNR and CDR2 as FQNEAQ (reference sequence). CDR3 in DNA: TGTGCCAGCAGCTTCCGTAGGGACAGGGAAAACACCGGGGAGCTGTTTTTT. This sequence encodes CASSFRRDRENTGELFF.

This clone was detected once. The V gene is TRBV7-6, the J gene TRBJ1-5; 10 nucleotides align to TRBD1. The CDR3 totals 14 residues. The V segment lost 1 base and the J segment 8 bases; nucleotides outside the gene matches: 2. CDR1 and CDR2 (germline): SGHVS, FNYEAQ. The chain's CDR3 is CASSLGTGGEPQHF. The CDR3 nucleotides are TGTGCCAGCAGCTTAGGGACAGGGGGAGAGCCCCAGCATTTT.

This clone was seen only once. The genes are TRBV18 and TRBJ1-1; possibly TRBD1 for D (6 bases). The germline V gene encodes CDR1 KGHSH and CDR2 LQKENI. The CDR3 totals 13 residues. The V end was cut by 11 bases, the J end by 1 base, with 14 bases between. The CDR3 is CAAQGGENTEAFF. CDR3 DNA sequence: TGTGCCGCACAGGGTGGGGAGAACACTGAAGCTTTCTTT. Variable domain in full (rest from reference TRBV18 and TRBJ1-1): NAGVMQNPRHLVRRRGQEARLRCSPMKGHSHVYWYRQLPEEGLKFMVYLQKENIIDESGMPKERFSAEFPKEGPSILRIQQVVRGDSAAYFCAAQGGENTEAFFGQGTRLTVV.

This sequence joins TRBV5-6 and TRBJ2-5; 7 bases map to TRBD2. Trimming took 5 bases from V and 6 from J; bases not matched to a gene: 10. Per germline, CDR1 SGHDT and CDR2 YYEEEE. The CDR3 consists of 14 residues. CDR3 DNA sequence: TGTGCCAGCAGTCTGGGGGGGTCGGTGCAGACCCAGTACTTC. It translates to CASSLGGSVQTQYF.

The J gene is TRBJ2-1, the V gene TRBV11-2; D is uncertain. Germline V gene data show CDR1 as SGHAT and CDR2 as FQNNGV. The CDR3 spans 15 residues. Trimming took off 0 bases at V and 4 bases at J, with 10 bases between the two ends. The DNA for the CDR3 is TGTGCCAGCAGCTTAGAACGCTCACTTTACAATGAGCAGTTCTTC. Its protein is CASSLERSLYNEQFF.

V and J are TRBV27 and TRBJ2-1; 10 nucleotides match TRBD2. The germline V gene encodes CDR1 MNHEY and CDR2 SMNVEV (reference sequence). The CDR3 has 16 amino acids. J gave up 5 bases and V 5 bases, and 9 bases lay outside the gene matches. CDR3 loop: CASSPRGLAWDNEQFF. CDR3 nucleotide sequence: TGTGCCAGCAGTCCTCGGGGACTAGCGTGGGACAATGAGCAGTTCTTC.

This rearrangement joins TRBV5-1 to TRBJ2-3; the D gene is possibly TRBD2 (5 bases). Germline CDR1 and CDR2: SGHRS and YFSETQ. Trimming shortened V by 0 bases and J by 0 bases, and 8 bases separated the two germline ends. The CDR3 spans 15 residues. CDR3 in DNA: TGCGCCAGCAGCTTGGTGCCGGGGAGCACAGATACGCAGTATTTT. It yields the protein CASSLVPGSTDTQYF.

The gene calls are TRBV7-9 and TRBJ1-3; D ambiguous. From germline, CDR1 is SEHNR and CDR2 FQNEAQ (reference sequence). The CDR3 loop spans 14 amino acids. V lost 3 bases and J lost 2, with 8 bases in between. The CDR3 is CASSFRGTGNTIYF. DNA of the CDR3: TGTGCCAGCAGCTTCCGAGGGACTGGAAACACCATATATTTT.

V usage is TRBV5-1 and J usage is TRBJ2-2; 11 bases line up with TRBD2. This CDR3 contains 15 residues. The trim removed 2 bases at V and 6 bases at J, leaving 3 bases unmatched. Germline lookup yields CDR1 SGHRS and CDR2 YFSETQ. As DNA, the CDR3 is TGCGCCAGCAGCTTACTAGCGGGGGAGGCCGGGGAGCTGTTTTTT. As protein: CASSLLAGEAGELFF.

The chain couples TRBV6-5 to TRBJ2-2; 10 bases are a match to TRBD1. The V segment lost 8 bases and the J segment 1 base; nucleotides outside the gene matches: 1. Germline CDR1 MNHEY, CDR2 SVGAGI. CDR3 length: 14 residues. The CDR3 sequence: CASRDRGNTGELFF. The CDR3 nucleotides read TGTGCCAGCCGGGACAGGGGGAACACCGGGGAGCTGTTTTTT.

This clone was seen only a few times. This chain uses TRBV4-1 with TRBJ1-2, with 8 bases identical to TRBD1. The ends lost 1 base at V and 5 bases at J; junction bases unmatched: 6. Germline CDR1 is MGHRA and CDR2 is YSYEKL. CDR3 length: 15 amino acids. The CDR3 coding sequence is TGCGCCAGCAGCCAAGCAGCACAGGGGGTATATGGCTACACCTTC. Encoded protein: CASSQAAQGVYGYTF.

The genes are TRBV10-3 and TRBJ2-7, with 10 bases aligning to TRBD2. V lost 4 bases and J lost 1; bases outside the gene matches: 7. CDR1 and CDR2 (germline): ENHRY, SYGVKD. This CDR3 spans 16 amino acids. The CDR3 region is CAISAGPSGGSYEQYF. Here the CDR3 DNA reads TGTGCCATCAGTGCGGGGCCTAGCGGGGGATCCTACGAGCAGTACTTC.

V is TRBV29-1 and J is TRBJ1-4; perhaps TRBD1 as D (6 bases). The CDR3 spans 14 residues. The germline CDR1 and CDR2 sequences are SQVTM and ANQGSEA. Trimming cost V 5 bases and J 8 bases, with 18 bases left between them. The CDR3 sequence is CSVKGGAGEEKLFF. CDR3 DNA: TGCAGCGTTAAAGGGGGGGCGGGGGAAGAAAAACTGTTTTTT.

The chain employs TRBV6-5 and TRBJ2-5; TRBD2 agrees at 9 bases. V shed 7 bases, J shed 3 bases, and the junction held 3 bases outside the gene matches. Germline lookup yields CDR1 MNHEY and CDR2 SVGAGI. The CDR3 runs 13 residues. The chain's CDR3 is CASKRTSEETQYF. CDR3 DNA: TGTGCCAGCAAGCGGACTAGCGAAGAGACCCAGTACTTC.

A few counts support this clone. The chain is built from TRBV2 and TRBJ2-3; D might be TRBD2 (7 bases). Germline V gives CDR1 SNHLY, CDR2 FYNNEI. V was pared by 4 bases and J by 6 bases, with 17 bases between. The CDR3 runs 15 residues. The CDR3 is CASSVAGALLDTQYF. CDR3 DNA sequence: TGTGCCAGCAGTGTGGCGGGGGCCCTCTTGGATACGCAGTATTTT.

The CDR3 spells CASSLAAAGQGDTEAFF. The CDR3 region has the DNA TGCGCCAGCAGCTTGGCCGCGGCAGGGCAAGGGGACACTGAAGCTTTCTTT. The chain is built from TRBV5-1 and TRBJ1-1, with D maybe TRBD1 (5 bases). CDR3 length: 17 amino acids. Per germline, CDR1 SGHRS and CDR2 YFSETQ. Trimming shortened V by 0 bases and J by 3 bases, and 18 bases separated the two germline ends.

Here the CDR3 reads CASSQRTTGELFF. The CDR3 DNA follows: TGTGCCAGCAGTCAAAGGACTACCGGGGAGCTGTTTTTT. The V and J genes are TRBV27 and TRBJ2-2; possible D gene TRBD2, 5 bases. V shed 5 bases and J shed 5 bases, with 9 bases lying between them. CDR3 length equals 13 residues. The V gene's germline CDR1 is MNHEY and CDR2 SMNVEV (reference sequence).